Below are 8 T cell receptor beta chains sequenced from a single sample in a study of cytomegalovirus exposure and HLA in healthy donors (dated 2017 in TCRdb). Libraries were prepared through the immunoSEQ multiplex PCR assay. A mixture of 60 forward primers for TCR Vbeta segments and 13 reverse primers for TCR Jbeta segments was used in the multiplex PCR. TCRdb took over this immuneACCESS table, retaining in-frame rearrangements with V and J assigned. Such tables are incomplete; in checked studies, under half of the missing clones stem from an unresolved V gene, and the remainder is unexplained. Present in this sample are 160,000 or so clones, 60% to 80% of which were seen just once. The ten largest clones represent 1.4% of the sample. Sequences were obtained from PBMCs. The receptor set was obtained from a male donor in good health and CMV-seronegative.

The chain uses TRBV9 and TRBJ1-5; D possibly corresponds to TRBD1 (5 bases). Germline values: CDR1 SGDLS, CDR2 YYNGEE. This CDR3 comprises 15 residues. Trimming cost V 0 bases and J 7 bases, with 14 bases left between them. CDR3 sequence: CASSVGEGRGQPQHF. The CDR3 region has the DNA TGTGCCAGCAGCGTAGGGGAGGGTAGGGGCCAGCCCCAGCATTTT.

The chain has TRBV14 and TRBJ1-4; possible D gene TRBD1, 5 bases. The CDR3 covers 15 residues. Germline V gene data show CDR1 as SGHDN and CDR2 as FVKESK. V lost 0 bases and J 6 bases, leaving 11 bases between the germline ends. The CDR3 here is CASSQDKGSYEKLFF. CDR3 coding DNA: TGTGCCAGCAGCCAAGATAAGGGGTCTTATGAAAAACTGTTTTTT.

The chain employs TRBV19 and TRBJ1-1, with 11 positions matching TRBD1. This CDR3 is built from 14 residues. V lost 5 bases and J lost 4; bases outside the gene matches: 3. Germline assignment: CDR1 LNHDA and CDR2 SQIVND (reference sequence). The CDR3 is CASSPGQGATEAFF. The CDR3 DNA reads as TGTGCCAGTAGTCCCGGACAGGGGGCCACTGAAGCTTTCTTT.

In its sample, this clone was seen a few times. The genes are TRBV5-7 and TRBJ1-5; TRBD1 aligns across 8 bases. TRBV5-7 is recorded as an ORF, its role being uncertain. The CDR3 loop spans 18 amino acids. Trimming cost V 1 base and J 2 bases; bases outside gene matches: 11. This CDR3 is CASSLLRRGRRGNQPQHF. The CDR3 DNA sequence: TGTGCCAGCAGCTTGCTCCGCAGGGGGCGCCGAGGCAATCAGCCCCAGCATTTT.

This CDR3 reads CASSQPGRGNSPLHF. The CDR3 nucleotides read TGCGCCAGCAGCCAACCTGGACGGGGTAATTCACCCCTCCACTTT. The chain is built from TRBV4-1 and TRBJ1-6; no reliable D call. Germline lookup yields CDR1 MGHRA and CDR2 YSYEKL. Trimming shortened V by 2 bases and J by 6 bases, and 11 bases separated the two germline ends. The CDR3 is 15 amino acids.

The chain recombines TRBV15 with TRBJ2-7; tentatively, D is TRBD2 (6 bases). The CDR3 has 15 residues. The germline V gene encodes CDR1 LNHNV and CDR2 YYDKDF (reference sequence). V gave up 0 bases and J gave up 3 bases, with 12 bases separating them. Here the CDR3 reads CATSREPGLDYEQYF. The CDR3 DNA is TGTGCCACCAGCAGAGAACCGGGACTTGACTACGAGCAGTACTTC.

This clone was seen only a few times. The chain links TRBV6-4 to TRBJ2-3; 12 bases are a match to TRBD2. The CDR3 consists of 15 residues. Germline V CDR1 and CDR2: MRHNA, SNTAGT. V dropped 3 bases and J dropped 4; count of bases not matched to a gene: 2. This chain's CDR3 is CASSELAGGSDTQYF. In DNA, the CDR3 is TGTGCCAGCAGTGAACTAGCGGGGGGCTCAGATACGCAGTATTTT.

The chain is built from TRBV7-8 and TRBJ1-1, with TRBD1 identical over 9 bases. The germline CDR1 and CDR2 sequences are SGHVS and FQNEAQ. V dropped 5 bases and J dropped 4; count of bases not matched to a gene: 11. The CDR3 sequence is 16 residues long. This CDR3 reads CASSRTQGARGTEAFF. The CDR3 bases are TGTGCCAGCAGCCGCACACAGGGGGCGCGGGGCACTGAAGCTTTCTTT.